This T cell receptor beta chain was retrieved from a study of shared clonotypes between healthy human individuals. As for the study in general: Participating donors consisted of a couple of women and three men aged 18 to 49.

The CDR3 totals 12 residues. V lost 0 bases and J lost 8, with 7 bases in between. The V gene's germline CDR1 is LNHNV and CDR2 YYDKDF (reference sequence). The assay was immunoSEQ multiplex PCR, and TCRdb's table has in-frame clones only and misses some. The sample yields around 1.1 million clones, about 80% seen once. The TCR sequence derives from a man between 18 and 29 years old in good health. Some clones in this sample may be carry-over from other donors' samples. Sequencing was performed on memory CD4+ T cells from PBMCs. As to subset: CD45RA-negative fraction. The J gene is TRBJ1-1, the V gene TRBV15; D call uncertain. DNA for the CDR3: TGTGCCACCAGCAGAGATCGTGGAGAAGCTTTCTTT. Translating gives CATSRDRGEAFF.